Listed below are T cell receptor beta chains from one sample, sequenced in a study of T cells in Graves' hyperthyroidism and ophthalmopathy. TCRdb re-derived calls from the multiplex PCR reads in MiXCR, one entry per CDR3 protein. The sample has around 520,000 distinct CDR3 sequences; around 15% are singletons. The sequencing sample was made of blood. The receptors stem from a woman between 18 and 29 years old with Graves' hyperthyroidism. CDR3s include the opening cysteine and the closing phenylalanine or tryptophan. The D gene is left open where the match is weak. Clone size is given for some rows only: seen once, a few or many times, or a class if the clone is expanded.

TRBV18	many	TRBJ1-5	NA	CASSPKAGPDQPQHF	TGTGCCAGCTCACCAAAGGCAGGACCTGATCAGCCCCAGCATTTT
TRBV19	NA	TRBJ2-1	NA	CASSIVRLHNEQFF	TGTGCCAGTAGTATAGTACGGTTACACAATGAGCAGTTCTTC
TRBV29-1	many	TRBJ2-2	NA	CSGGAGSTGELFF	TGCAGCGGGGGGGCAGGGAGCACCGGGGAGCTGTTTTTT
TRBV13	NA	TRBJ1-3	NA	CASSLSVFSGNTIYF	TGTGCCAGCAGCTTATCGGTTTTCTCTGGAAACACCATATATTTT
TRBV27	many	TRBJ1-2	NA	CASSLRGSINYGYTF	TGTGCCAGCAGTTTAAGAGGGTCTATTAACTATGGCTACACCTTC
TRBV5-1	many	TRBJ2-1	NA	CASSLDARYNEQFF	TGCGCCAGCAGCTTGGATGCGAGGTACAATGAGCAGTTCTTC
TRBV12-3/TRBV12-4	many	TRBJ1-5	NA	CASSQWGRSNQPQHF	TGTGCCAGCAGTCAATGGGGGAGAAGCAATCAGCCCCAGCATTTT
TRBV29-1	NA	TRBJ2-7	NA	CSVRTVMAYEQYF	TGCAGCGTTAGGACAGTTATGGCCTACGAGCAGTACTTC
TRBV7-9	few	TRBJ1-4	NA	CASSLATDHDEKLFF	TGTGCCAGCAGCTTAGCGACAGACCATGATGAAAAACTGTTTTTT
TRBV19	many	TRBJ1-1	NA	CASSPGQSLEAFF	TGTGCCAGTTCCCCTGGACAGAGTCTTGAAGCTTTCTTT
TRBV20-1	many	TRBJ2-1	TRBD2	CSAPGGTSGRALTYNEQFF	TGCAGTGCCCCTGGGGGGACTAGCGGGAGGGCCTTAACCTACAATGAGCAGTTCTTC
TRBV6-5	many	TRBJ1-4	NA	CASSYESATGEKLFF	TGTGCCAGCAGTTACGAGTCGGCCACTGGGGAAAAACTGTTTTTT
TRBV19	few	TRBJ1-1	TRBD1	CASRPTGGIDAFF	TGTGCCAGTAGGCCGACAGGGGGGATAGACGCTTTCTTT
TRBV29-1	NA	TRBJ2-1	NA	CSVDAISSYNEQFF	TGCAGCGTTGATGCCATAAGCTCCTACAATGAGCAGTTCTTC
TRBV19	few	TRBJ2-3	TRBD1	CASSTGQGGDTQYF	TGTGCCAGTAGTACGGGACAGGGGGGCGATACGCAGTATTTT
TRBV24-1	few	TRBJ2-3	NA	CATSVQVAFRQEGPDTQYF	TGTGCCACCAGTGTTCAAGTTGCCTTCAGACAGGAGGGCCCAGATACGCAGTATTTT
TRBV19	many	TRBJ2-1	TRBD2	CASSIASGSGEQFF	TGTGCCAGTAGTATCGCTAGCGGGAGTGGTGAGCAGTTCTTC
TRBV20-1	many	TRBJ1-2	NA	CSARDWGSPNYGYTF	TGCAGTGCTAGAGATTGGGGCAGTCCTAACTATGGCTACACCTTC
TRBV11-3	many	TRBJ1-6	NA	CASSLRTVNSPLHF	TGTGCCAGCAGCCTTCGGACCGTCAATTCACCCCTCCACTTT
TRBV9	NA	TRBJ2-7	TRBD2	CASSVEAGGGGERYF	TGTGCCAGCAGCGTAGAGGCGGGAGGGGGAGGCGAGCGGTACTTC
TRBV6-1	many	TRBJ1-1	NA	CASRATFPNTEAFF	TGTGCCAGCAGAGCCACGTTTCCGAACACTGAAGCTTTCTTT
TRBV19	NA	TRBJ2-1	NA	CASSIGSSYYNEQFF	TGTGCCAGTAGTATAGGTTCGAGTTACTACAATGAGCAGTTCTTC
TRBV20-1	few	TRBJ2-4	TRBD1	CSARRDRGTKNIQYF	TGCAGTGCTAGACGGGACAGGGGGACCAAAAACATTCAGTACTTC
TRBV11-2	many	TRBJ1-3	NA	CASSLRGGDGNTIYF	TGTGCCAGCAGCTTAAGGGGGGGCGATGGAAACACCATATATTTT
TRBV18	NA	TRBJ1-2	TRBD1	CASSPLKTGQGTNYGYTF	TGTGCCAGCTCACCACTTAAGACGGGACAGGGTACTAACTATGGCTACACCTTC
TRBV28	once	TRBJ2-5	NA	CASSSPGSQETQYF	TGTGCCAGCAGTTCTCCAGGGTCCCAAGAGACCCAGTACTTC
TRBV3-1	many	TRBJ1-5	NA	CASSQGGSQPQHF	TGTGCCAGCAGCCAAGGAGGGAGTCAGCCCCAGCATTTT
TRBV12-3/TRBV12-4	many	TRBJ2-1	TRBD2	CASSLVASGRNEQFF	TGTGCCAGCAGTTTGGTGGCTAGCGGGAGGAATGAGCAGTTCTTC
TRBV27	many	TRBJ1-1	TRBD1	CASSVRGMNTEAFF	TGTGCCAGCAGTGTCAGGGGGATGAACACTGAAGCTTTCTTT
TRBV24-1	many	TRBJ1-2	NA	CATSVGNRDGYTF	TGTGCCACCAGTGTTGGCAATAGGGACGGCTACACCTTC
TRBV5-1	few	TRBJ1-3	NA	CASSLAGQGNTIYF	TGCGCCAGCAGCTTGGCAGGTCAGGGAAACACCATATATTTT
TRBV30	many	TRBJ1-1	NA	CAWSVTVNTEAFF	TGTGCCTGGAGCGTAACAGTGAACACTGAAGCTTTCTTT
TRBV6-1	NA	TRBJ2-1	TRBD2	CATTSGGSSYNEQFF	TGTGCCACCACTAGCGGCGGAAGCTCCTACAATGAGCAGTTCTTC
TRBV20-1	many	TRBJ2-7	NA	CSALQGPYEQYF	TGCAGTGCTCTACAGGGACCCTACGAGCAGTACTTC
TRBV7-9	NA	TRBJ2-7	TRBD2	CASSFWGTSESNEQYF	TGTGCCAGCAGCTTCTGGGGGACTAGCGAATCCAACGAGCAGTACTTC
TRBV20-1	NA	TRBJ2-2	NA	CSAREKGRGKSGELFF	TGCAGTGCTAGAGAAAAAGGACGCGGGAAATCCGGGGAGCTGTTTTTT
TRBV4-1	NA	TRBJ2-2	NA	CASSQDPAGGELFF	TGCGCCAGCAGCCAAGATCCCGCTGGAGGGGAGCTGTTTTTT
TRBV6-1	few	TRBJ1-5	TRBD1	CASSTGGYQPQHF	TGTGCCAGCAGCACAGGGGGGTATCAGCCCCAGCATTTT
TRBV12-3/TRBV12-4	many	TRBJ1-2	NA	CASSFDRLGGYTF	TGTGCCAGCAGTTTCGACCGATTGGGAGGCTACACCTTC
TRBV12-5	NA	TRBJ2-2	TRBD2	CASGYSGRDAGELFF	TGTGCTAGTGGTTATAGCGGGCGGGACGCCGGGGAGCTGTTTTTT
TRBV6-2/TRBV6-3	few	TRBJ2-2	NA	CASSYPQNTGELFF	TGTGCCAGCAGTTACCCACAGAACACCGGGGAGCTGTTTTTT
TRBV20-1	few	TRBJ2-1	TRBD2	CSASASGSYNEQFF	TGCAGTGCTAGCGCTAGCGGGAGCTACAATGAGCAGTTCTTC
TRBV24-1	many	TRBJ2-7	NA	CATSDALGGTDEQYF	TGTGCCACCAGTGATGCGCTGGGGGGTACGGACGAGCAGTACTTC
TRBV19	many	TRBJ1-5	TRBD1	CASSTTGEYSNQPQHF	TGTGCCAGTAGTACGACAGGGGAATATAGCAATCAGCCCCAGCATTTT
TRBV12-3/TRBV12-4	many	TRBJ1-2	NA	CASEGASPPYGYTF	TGTGCCAGCGAAGGGGCCTCCCCACCCTATGGCTACACCTTC
TRBV7-2	NA	TRBJ2-1	NA	CASSPASSEQFF	TGTGCCAGCAGTCCCGCTAGCAGTGAGCAGTTCTTC
TRBV25-1	many	TRBJ1-1	NA	CATQRLNTEAFF	TGTGCCACCCAGCGACTGAACACTGAAGCTTTCTTT
TRBV7-6	NA	TRBJ2-2	TRBD1	CPSSPGQGAYGELFF	TGTCCCAGCAGCCCAGGACAGGGGGCCTACGGGGAGCTGTTTTTT
TRBV12-5	many	TRBJ1-1	NA	CASGLLDYTEAFF	TGTGCTAGTGGTTTGCTCGACTACACTGAAGCTTTCTTT
TRBV7-2	NA	TRBJ2-7	NA	CASSRGNFYEQYF	TGTGCCAGCAGCCGAGGTAATTTCTACGAGCAGTACTTC
TRBV5-6	few	TRBJ1-1	NA	CASSFLGGDTEAFF	TGTGCCAGCAGCTTTCTCGGAGGGGACACTGAAGCTTTCTTT
TRBV7-3	many	TRBJ1-1	NA	CASSLIAGRSHEAFF	TGTGCCAGCAGCTTAATCGCAGGGCGATCCCATGAAGCTTTCTTT
TRBV7-9	many	TRBJ2-1	TRBD2	CASSLKAGATYNEQFF	TGTGCCAGCAGCTTAAAGGCGGGAGCCACCTACAATGAGCAGTTCTTC